This is a list of T cell receptor beta chains from one sample in a study of early T cells in non-severe SARS-CoV-2 infection. TCRdb passed the 5' RACE reads through MiXCR, listing each CDR3 protein once. The table shows tens of thousands of distinct CDR3 sequences, with around 16% occurring only once. Sequenced here: whole blood, sampled at baseline. The receptors originated from an adult who was a healthcare worker with PCR-confirmed SARS-CoV-2 infection or an uninfected control (not recorded which). CDR3s include the opening cysteine and the closing phenylalanine or tryptophan. A D gene is named only where the DNA matches it firmly.

>NA|TRBV7-2|TRBJ2-1
CASSVGTGLYNEQFF
>TRBD1|TRBV12-3/TRBV12-4|TRBJ1-2
CASSSTGGGYTF
>NA|TRBV7-2|TRBJ2-3
CASSYRTTDLHTQYF
>NA|TRBV24-1|TRBJ2-1
CATSDARSYNEQFF
>NA|TRBV7-2|TRBJ2-1
CASTQALSLYNEQFF
>NA|TRBV11-2|TRBJ2-7
CASSHPGHWSYEQYF
>TRBD2|TRBV28|TRBJ2-1
CASSPLAGASYNEQFF
>NA|TRBV3-1|TRBJ1-1
CASSHGANTEAFF
>NA|TRBV20-1|TRBJ2-2
CSARDPIVQNTGELFF
>TRBD2|TRBV27|TRBJ2-5
CASSPRLAKEETQYF
>NA|TRBV28|TRBJ1-4
CASSSQGRHEKLFF
>TRBD1|TRBV5-1|TRBJ2-1
CASSDGQDYNEQFF
>NA|TRBV18|TRBJ2-7
CASSSSGTYEQYF
>NA|TRBV10-3|TRBJ1-1
CAISADPEEGAEAFF
>NA|TRBV20-1|TRBJ2-2
CSAPGTGELFF
>NA|TRBV7-2|TRBJ2-5
CASSSQVLETQYF
>NA|TRBV10-2|TRBJ2-7
CASSESVVGSEQYF
>TRBD2|TRBV6-1|TRBJ2-1
CASRPNSGGSGEQFF
>NA|TRBV28|TRBJ1-5
CASSRYRAGQPQHF
>TRBD1|TRBV3-1|TRBJ2-3
CASSQGQKFGNTQYF
>NA|TRBV2|TRBJ2-3
CASEKQDRTDTQYF
>NA|TRBV21-1|TRBJ2-7
CASSSRLARRPARSYEQYF
>NA|TRBV28|TRBJ2-3
CATAGFTDTQYF
>TRBD2|TRBV6-6|TRBJ2-1
CASSYLSGRGNEQFF
>NA|TRBV4-3|TRBJ2-2
CASSQDIGPGELFF
>TRBD2|TRBV28|TRBJ2-5
CASSRPGTSGRARGTQYF